A single sample gave rise to the 11 T cell receptor beta chains below, sequenced in a study of CD8 T cells in ankylosing spondylitis. A single record per CDR3 protein comes from TCRdb applying MiXCR to the 5' RACE reads. The table lists 200,000 to 300,000 distinct CDR3 sequences, roughly 8.2% of them singletons. Sequenced input: blood, either unsorted or a sorted T cell fraction (not recorded which). These receptors came from a female donor with ankylosing spondylitis or in good health (not recorded which).

This clonotype was observed at least ten times. The rearrangement links TRBV7-8 to TRBJ2-5, with 12 positions matching TRBD1. Germline V gives CDR1 SGHVS, CDR2 FQNEAQ. The V and J ends lost 5 bases and 5 bases, in that order; junction bases with no gene match: 9. The CDR3 covers 16 residues. Here the CDR3 DNA reads TGTGCCAGCAGCCCCGGGACAGGGGGCGGGAGGGAGACCCAGTACTTC. It specifies CASSPGTGGGRETQYF.

This clonotype was detected ten times or more. The chain has TRBV20-1 and TRBJ1-1; D gene uncertain. The V and J ends lost 6 bases and 5 bases respectively, with 7 bases between them. The CDR3 is 10 residues long. Looked up from germline, CDR1 is DFQATT and CDR2 is SNEGSKA (reference sequence). CDR3 sequence reads: CSAVRTEAFF. The DNA for the CDR3 is TGCAGTGCGGTTAGAACTGAAGCTTTCTTT.

Notes on this clonotype: A single base separates this from a much larger clone, so it may be a read error. The rearrangement uses TRBV10-3 and TRBJ2-7, with 13 bases that match TRBD2. The CDR3 has 14 amino acids. Per germline, CDR1 ENHRY and CDR2 SYGVKD. The junction had 4 bases not matched to a gene; V was cut back by 8 bases and J by 3 bases. The CDR3 sequence is CAIGRLAGGYEQYF. DNA of the CDR3: TGTGCCATCGGGAGACTAGCGGGAGGCTACGAGCAGTACTTC.

For this clonotype: This may be a read error, as it is one base from a much larger clone. V usage is TRBV20-1 and J usage is TRBJ2-7; 10 bases map to TRBD2. The CDR3 extends over 14 amino acids. The V and J ends lost 3 bases and 7 bases, in that order; junction bases with no gene match: 9. Germline CDR1 DFQATT, CDR2 SNEGSKA (reference sequence). In DNA, the CDR3 is TGCAGTGCTAGGCTCACTAGCGGGACTTGGGAGCAGTACTTC. Translation: CSARLTSGTWEQYF.

This clonotype has a handful of counts. The chain employs TRBV7-6 and TRBJ2-2, with 11 bases aligning to TRBD2. Germline V gives CDR1 SGHVS, CDR2 FNYEAQ. The CDR3 runs to 15 residues. With V trimmed by 7 bases and J by 3 bases, 4 bases remained unmatched. This CDR3 reads CASNSLAGDTGELFF. CDR3 in DNA: TGTGCCAGCAATTCACTAGCGGGAGACACCGGGGAGCTGTTTTTT.

The table lists this clonotype with many counts. This CDR3 reads CASRRTGGNTIYF. The CDR3 coding sequence is TGTGCCAGCAGACGGACAGGGGGGAACACCATATATTTT. This sequence joins TRBV7-2 and TRBJ1-3, with 10 bases aligning to TRBD1. This CDR3 region has 13 residues. Germline assignment: CDR1 SGHTA and CDR2 FQGNSA. Unmatched junction bases numbered 3, after V lost 6 bases and J lost 7 bases. The full variable domain, in which reference TRBV7-2 and TRBJ1-3 provide the parts outside the CDR3, is GAGVSQSPSNKVTEKGKDVELRCDPISGHTALYWYRQSLGQGLEFLIYFQGNSAPDKSGLPSDRFSAERTGGSVSTLTIQRTQQEDSAVYLCASRRTGGNTIYFGEGSWLTVV.

This clonotype was found many times. V gene TRBV2 combines with J gene TRBJ1-2; no definite D call. This CDR3 comprises 13 residues. Germline lookup yields CDR1 SNHLY and CDR2 FYNNEI. V was cut by 1 base and J by 2 bases, with 5 bases left in between. CDR3 sequence reads: CASSEVRNYGYTF. The CDR3 DNA follows: TGTGCCAGCAGTGAAGTCAGAAACTATGGCTACACCTTC.

There are many counts of this clonotype. The gene calls are TRBV7-7 and TRBJ2-7, with 8 nucleotides matching TRBD2. CDR3 length: 18 amino acids. Germline V gene sequence: CDR1 SSHAT, CDR2 FNYEAQ (reference sequence). V lost 1 base to trimming and J lost 3 bases; unmatched junction nucleotides: 14. Here the CDR3 DNA reads TGTGCCAGCAGCTTAGGAGCGGGAGCGGCGAGAAACTGCTACGAGCAGTACTTC. Protein sequence: CASSLGAGAARNCYEQYF.

This clonotype has at least ten counts. The chain carries TRBV28 and TRBJ2-3, with D tentatively TRBD1 or TRBD2 (5 bases each). CDR1 MDHEN and CDR2 SYDVKM come from the germline V gene. The CDR3 is made up of 13 amino acids. V dropped 6 bases and J dropped 8 bases, with 15 bases sitting between them. The CDR3, as DNA: TGTGCCAGCAGCCTGACACCGGGACCTACGCAGTATTTT. Its protein is CASSLTPGPTQYF.

This clonotype was seen a few times. This chain connects TRBV7-2 to TRBJ2-1; 11 bases match TRBD1. V lost 6 bases to trimming and J lost 7 bases; unmatched junction nucleotides: 5. This CDR3 spans 14 amino acids. The V gene's germline CDR1 is SGHTA and CDR2 FQGNSA. CDR3 amino acids: CASRGDRGRNEQFF. The CDR3 DNA reads as TGTGCCAGCAGGGGGGACAGGGGGAGAAATGAGCAGTTCTTC.

This clonotype has a handful of counts. This rearrangement joins TRBV29-1 to TRBJ1-1; D perhaps matches TRBD1 (5 bases). This CDR3 is built from 12 residues. Germline-derived CDR1 and CDR2 are SQVTM and ANQGSEA. V was shortened by 1 base and J by 11 bases, with 14 bases between the two germline ends. The CDR3 DNA is TGCAGCGTTGAAGCCTGGGCAGGGCGGGCTTTCTTT. Translating gives CSVEAWAGRAFF.